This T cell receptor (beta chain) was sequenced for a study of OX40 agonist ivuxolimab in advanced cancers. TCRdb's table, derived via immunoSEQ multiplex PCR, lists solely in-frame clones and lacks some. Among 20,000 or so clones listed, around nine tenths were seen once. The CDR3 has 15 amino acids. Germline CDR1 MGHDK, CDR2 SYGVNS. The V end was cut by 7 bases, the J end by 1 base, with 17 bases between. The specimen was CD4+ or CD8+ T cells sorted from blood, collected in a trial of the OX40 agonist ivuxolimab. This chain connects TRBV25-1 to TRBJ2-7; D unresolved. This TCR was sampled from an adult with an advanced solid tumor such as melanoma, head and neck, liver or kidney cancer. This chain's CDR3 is CASKTGSAFSYEQYF. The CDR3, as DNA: TGTGCCAGCAAGACGGGCTCGGCCTTTTCCTACGAGCAGTACTTC.